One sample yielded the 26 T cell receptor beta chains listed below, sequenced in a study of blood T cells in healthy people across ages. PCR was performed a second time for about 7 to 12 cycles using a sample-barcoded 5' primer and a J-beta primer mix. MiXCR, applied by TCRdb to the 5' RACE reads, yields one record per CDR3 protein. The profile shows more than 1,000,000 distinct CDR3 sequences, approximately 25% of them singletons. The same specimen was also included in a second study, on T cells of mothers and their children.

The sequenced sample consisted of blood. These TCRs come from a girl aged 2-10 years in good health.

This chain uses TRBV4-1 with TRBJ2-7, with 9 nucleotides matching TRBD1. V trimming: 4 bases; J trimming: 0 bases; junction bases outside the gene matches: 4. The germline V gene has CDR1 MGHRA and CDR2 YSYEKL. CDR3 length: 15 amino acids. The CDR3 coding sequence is TGCGCCAGCAGCCGAGCACAGGGGGCCTCCTACGAGCAGTACTTC. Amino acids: CASSRAQGASYEQYF.

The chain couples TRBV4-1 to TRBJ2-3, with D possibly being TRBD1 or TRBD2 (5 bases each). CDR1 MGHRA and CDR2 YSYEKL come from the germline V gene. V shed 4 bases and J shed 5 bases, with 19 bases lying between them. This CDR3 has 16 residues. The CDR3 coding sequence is TGCGCCAGCAGCCTGACGCCCGGGACCATCAGAGATACGCAGTATTTT. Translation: CASSLTPGTIRDTQYF.

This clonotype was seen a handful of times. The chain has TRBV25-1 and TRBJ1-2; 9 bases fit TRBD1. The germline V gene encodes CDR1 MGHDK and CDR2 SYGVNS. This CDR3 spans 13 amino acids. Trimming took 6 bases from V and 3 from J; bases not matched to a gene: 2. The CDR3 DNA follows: TGTGCCAGCAGACAGGGGGCTGACTATGGCTACACCTTC. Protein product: CASRQGADYGYTF.

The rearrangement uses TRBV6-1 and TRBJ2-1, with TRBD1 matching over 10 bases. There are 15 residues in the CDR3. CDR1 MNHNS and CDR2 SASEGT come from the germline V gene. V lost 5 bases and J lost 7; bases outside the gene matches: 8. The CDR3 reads CASSPGQGRQNEQFF. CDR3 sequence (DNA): TGTGCCAGCAGTCCGGGACAGGGGCGTCAAAATGAGCAGTTCTTC.

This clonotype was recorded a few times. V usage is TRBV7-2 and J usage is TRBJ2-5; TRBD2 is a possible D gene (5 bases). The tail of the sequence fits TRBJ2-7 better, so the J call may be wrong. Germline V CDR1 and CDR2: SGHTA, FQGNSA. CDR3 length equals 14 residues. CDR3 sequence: CASSPSGFSYEQYF. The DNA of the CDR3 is TGTGCCAGCAGCCCGAGCGGATTCTCCTACGAGCAGTACTTC.

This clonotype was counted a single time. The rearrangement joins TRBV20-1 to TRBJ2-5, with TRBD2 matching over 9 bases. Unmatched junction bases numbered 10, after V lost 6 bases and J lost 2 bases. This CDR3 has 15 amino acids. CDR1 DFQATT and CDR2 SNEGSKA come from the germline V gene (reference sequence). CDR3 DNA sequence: TGCAGTGCCCCCGATCGCGGGAGGGGTCAAGAGACCCAGTACTTC. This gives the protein CSAPDRGRGQETQYF.

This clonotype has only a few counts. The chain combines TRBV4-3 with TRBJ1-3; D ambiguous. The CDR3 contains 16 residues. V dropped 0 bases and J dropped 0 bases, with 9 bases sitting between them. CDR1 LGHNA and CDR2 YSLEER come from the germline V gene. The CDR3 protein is CASSQDVGGSGNTIYF. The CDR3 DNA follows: TGCGCCAGCAGCCAAGACGTGGGCGGCTCTGGAAACACCATATATTTT.

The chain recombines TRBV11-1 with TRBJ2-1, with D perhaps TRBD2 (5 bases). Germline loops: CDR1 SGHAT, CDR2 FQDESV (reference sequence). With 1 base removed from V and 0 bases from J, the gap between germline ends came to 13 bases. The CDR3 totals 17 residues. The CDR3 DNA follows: TGTGCCAGCAGCTTAGTCGAGGGCTGGAGCTCCTACAATGAGCAGTTCTTC. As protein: CASSLVEGWSSYNEQFF. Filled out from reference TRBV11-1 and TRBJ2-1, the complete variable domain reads EAEVAQSPRYKITEKSQAVAFWCDPISGHATLYWYRQILGQGPELLVQFQDESVVDDSQLPKDRFSAERLKGVDSTLKIQPAELGDSAMYLCASSLVEGWSSYNEQFFGPGTRLTVL.

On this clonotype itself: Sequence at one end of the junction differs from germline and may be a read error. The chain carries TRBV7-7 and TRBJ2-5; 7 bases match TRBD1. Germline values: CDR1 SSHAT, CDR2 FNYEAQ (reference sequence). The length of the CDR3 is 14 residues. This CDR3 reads CASSLGDSLETQYF. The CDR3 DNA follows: TGTGCTAGCAGCTTAGGGGACAGTTTAGAGACCCAGTACTTC.

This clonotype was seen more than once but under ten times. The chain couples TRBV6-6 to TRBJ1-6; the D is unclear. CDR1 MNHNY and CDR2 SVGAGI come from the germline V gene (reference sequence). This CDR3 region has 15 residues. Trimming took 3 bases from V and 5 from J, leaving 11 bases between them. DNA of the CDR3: TGTGCCAGCAGTTATGAAGGAGGCGATAATTCACCCCTCCACTTT. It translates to CASSYEGGDNSPLHF.

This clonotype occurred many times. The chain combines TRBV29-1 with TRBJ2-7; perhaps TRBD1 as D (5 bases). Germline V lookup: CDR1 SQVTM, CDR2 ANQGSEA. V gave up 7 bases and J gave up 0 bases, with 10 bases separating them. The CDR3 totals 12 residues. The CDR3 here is CSARQSSYEQYF. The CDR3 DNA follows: TGCAGCGCCAGACAGAGCTCCTACGAGCAGTACTTC.

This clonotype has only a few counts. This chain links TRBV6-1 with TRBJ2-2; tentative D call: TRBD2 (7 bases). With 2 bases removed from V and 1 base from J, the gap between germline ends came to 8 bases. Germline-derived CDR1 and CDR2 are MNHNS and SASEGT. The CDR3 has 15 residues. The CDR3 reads CASSERGGNTGELFF. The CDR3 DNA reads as TGTGCCAGCAGTGAAAGGGGGGGGAACACCGGGGAGCTGTTTTTT.

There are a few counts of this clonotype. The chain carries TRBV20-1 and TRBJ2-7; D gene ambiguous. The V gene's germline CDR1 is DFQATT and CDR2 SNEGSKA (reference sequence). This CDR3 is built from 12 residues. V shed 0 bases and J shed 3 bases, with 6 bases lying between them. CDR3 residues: CSAREGDYEQYF. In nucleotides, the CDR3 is TGCAGTGCTAGAGAGGGCGACTACGAGCAGTACTTC.

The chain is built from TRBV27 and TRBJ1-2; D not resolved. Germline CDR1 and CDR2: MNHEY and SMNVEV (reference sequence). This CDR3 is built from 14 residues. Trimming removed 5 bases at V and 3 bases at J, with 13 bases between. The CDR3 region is CASSARWGYYGYTF. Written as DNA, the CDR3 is TGTGCCAGCAGTGCCCGTTGGGGATACTATGGCTACACCTTC.

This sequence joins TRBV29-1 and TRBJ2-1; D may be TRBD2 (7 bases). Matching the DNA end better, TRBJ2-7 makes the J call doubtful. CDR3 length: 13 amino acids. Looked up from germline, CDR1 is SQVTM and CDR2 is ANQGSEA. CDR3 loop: CSGVGGGLHEQYF. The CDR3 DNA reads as TGCAGCGGTGTAGGGGGAGGGTTGCACGAGCAGTACTTC.

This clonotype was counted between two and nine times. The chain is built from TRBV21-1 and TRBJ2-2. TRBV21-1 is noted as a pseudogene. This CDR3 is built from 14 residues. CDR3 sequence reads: CASSKGRMAGELFF. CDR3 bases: TGTGCCAGCAGCAAAGGCCGGATGGCCGGGGAGCTGTTTTTT.

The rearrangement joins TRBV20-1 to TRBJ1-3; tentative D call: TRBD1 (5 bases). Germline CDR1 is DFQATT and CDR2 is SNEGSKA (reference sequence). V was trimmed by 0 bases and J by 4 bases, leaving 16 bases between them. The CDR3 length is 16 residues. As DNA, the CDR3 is TGCAGTGCTAGAGATATCGGTCCCGAGGGGGGAAACACCATATATTTT. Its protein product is CSARDIGPEGGNTIYF.

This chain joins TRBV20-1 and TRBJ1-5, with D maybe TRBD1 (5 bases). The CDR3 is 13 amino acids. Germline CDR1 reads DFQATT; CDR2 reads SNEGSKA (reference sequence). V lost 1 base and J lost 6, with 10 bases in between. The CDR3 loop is CSARVGVGQPQHF. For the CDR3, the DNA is TGCAGTGCTAGAGTAGGGGTTGGTCAGCCCCAGCATTTT.

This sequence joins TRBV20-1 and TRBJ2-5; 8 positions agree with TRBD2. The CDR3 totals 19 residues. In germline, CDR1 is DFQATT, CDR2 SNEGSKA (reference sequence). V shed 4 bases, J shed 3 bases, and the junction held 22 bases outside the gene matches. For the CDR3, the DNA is TGCAGTGCTACAAAGAGCGGGACTAGATTCCTGCTCCCGGAAGAGACCCAGTACTTC. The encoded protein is CSATKSGTRFLLPEETQYF.

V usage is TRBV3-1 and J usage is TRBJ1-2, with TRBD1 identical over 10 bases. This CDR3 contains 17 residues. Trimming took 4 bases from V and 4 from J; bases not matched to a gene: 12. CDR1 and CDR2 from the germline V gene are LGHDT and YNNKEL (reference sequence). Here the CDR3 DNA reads TGTGCCAGCAGCCTGTCGGGACAGGGGACGTTCGGCTATGGCTACACCTTC. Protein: CASSLSGQGTFGYGYTF. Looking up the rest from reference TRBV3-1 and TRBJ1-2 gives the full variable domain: DTAVSQTPKYLVTQMGNDKSIKCEQNLGHDTMYWYKQDSKKFLKIMFSYNNKELIINETVPNRFSPKSPDKAHLNLHINSLELGDSAVYFCASSLSGQGTFGYGYTFGSGTRLTVV.

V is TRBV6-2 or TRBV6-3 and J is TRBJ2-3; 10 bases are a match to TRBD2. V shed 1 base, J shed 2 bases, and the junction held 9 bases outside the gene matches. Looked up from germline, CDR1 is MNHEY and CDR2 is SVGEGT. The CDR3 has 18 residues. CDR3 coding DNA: TGTGCCAGCAGTTACTTCCTAGCGGGGGCCAAGTCCACAGATACGCAGTATTTT. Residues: CASSYFLAGAKSTDTQYF.

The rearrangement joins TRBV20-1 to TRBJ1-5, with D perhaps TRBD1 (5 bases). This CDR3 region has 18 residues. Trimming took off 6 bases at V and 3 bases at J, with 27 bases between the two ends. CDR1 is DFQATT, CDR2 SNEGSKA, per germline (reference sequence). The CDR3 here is CSALSSIPGRKNNQPQHF. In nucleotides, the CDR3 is TGCAGTGCCCTTTCGTCCATACCGGGACGGAAAAACAATCAGCCCCAGCATTTT.

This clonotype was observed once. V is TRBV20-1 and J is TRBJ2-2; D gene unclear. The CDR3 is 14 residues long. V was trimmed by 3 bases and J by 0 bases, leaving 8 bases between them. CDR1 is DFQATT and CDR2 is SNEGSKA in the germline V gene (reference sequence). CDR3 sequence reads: CSASAQSNTGELFF. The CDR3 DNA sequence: TGCAGTGCTAGCGCACAGTCGAACACCGGGGAGCTGTTTTTT.

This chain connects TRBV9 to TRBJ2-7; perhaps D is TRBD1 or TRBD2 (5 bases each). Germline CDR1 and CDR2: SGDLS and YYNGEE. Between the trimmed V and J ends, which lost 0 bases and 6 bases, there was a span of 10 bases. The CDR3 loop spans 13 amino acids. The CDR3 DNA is TGTGCCAGCAGCGTAGCCGGGGCCTCCGAGCAGTACTTC. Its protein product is CASSVAGASEQYF.

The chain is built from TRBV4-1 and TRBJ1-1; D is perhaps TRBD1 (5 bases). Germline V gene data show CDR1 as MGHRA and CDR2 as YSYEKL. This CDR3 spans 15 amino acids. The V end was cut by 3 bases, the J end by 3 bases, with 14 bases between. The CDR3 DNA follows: TGCGCCAGCAGCCACCCCGACAGACTCTACACTGAAGCTTTCTTT. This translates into CASSHPDRLYTEAFF.

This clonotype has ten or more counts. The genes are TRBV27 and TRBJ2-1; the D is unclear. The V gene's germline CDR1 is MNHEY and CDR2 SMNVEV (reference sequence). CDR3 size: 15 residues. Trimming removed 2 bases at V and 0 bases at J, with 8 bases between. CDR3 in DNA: TGTGCCAGCAGTTTAGCGGCGAGCTCCTACAATGAGCAGTTCTTC. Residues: CASSLAASSYNEQFF.